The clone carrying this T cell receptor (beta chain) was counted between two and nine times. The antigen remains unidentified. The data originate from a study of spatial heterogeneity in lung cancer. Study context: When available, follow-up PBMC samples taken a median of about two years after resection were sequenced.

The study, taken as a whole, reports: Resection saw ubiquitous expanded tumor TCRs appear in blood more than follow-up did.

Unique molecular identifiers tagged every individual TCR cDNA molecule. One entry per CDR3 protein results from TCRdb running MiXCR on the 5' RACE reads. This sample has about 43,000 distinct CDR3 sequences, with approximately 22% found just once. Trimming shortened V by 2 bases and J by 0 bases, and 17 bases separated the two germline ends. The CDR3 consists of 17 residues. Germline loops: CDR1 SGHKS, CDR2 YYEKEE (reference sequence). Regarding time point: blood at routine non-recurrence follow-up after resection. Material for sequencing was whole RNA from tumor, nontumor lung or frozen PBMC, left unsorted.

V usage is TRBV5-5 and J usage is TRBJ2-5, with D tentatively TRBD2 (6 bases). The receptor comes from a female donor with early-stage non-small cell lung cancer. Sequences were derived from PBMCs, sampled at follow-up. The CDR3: CASSFRTEWGDQETQYF. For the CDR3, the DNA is TGTGCCAGCAGCTTCCGGACGGAGTGGGGGGACCAAGAGACCCAGTACTTC.